What follows are 30 T cell receptor beta chains derived from one specimen sequenced in a study of cytomegalovirus exposure and HLA in healthy donors. It was with 60 Vbeta and 13 Jbeta primers that the PCR ran. Profiled with immunoSEQ multiplex PCR; TCRdb holds only in-frame clones, not every one. Of about 120,000 clones listed, 81% are singletons. Sequenced: PBMCs. All receptors come from a woman aged 30 to 39 in good health and CMV-seronegative.

The rearrangement uses TRBV5-6 and TRBJ2-4; the D is unclear. CDR1 SGHDT and CDR2 YYEEEE come from the germline V gene. The CDR3 has 11 residues. The ends were cut back, 1 base at V and 11 bases at J, with 7 bases in the middle. This CDR3 is CASSLMQVQYF. The DNA of the CDR3 is TGTGCCAGCAGCTTGATGCAGGTTCAGTACTTC.

The chain recombines TRBV4-1 with TRBJ2-7, with 7 bases fitting TRBD1. Germline values: CDR1 MGHRA, CDR2 YSYEKL. V gave up 0 bases and J gave up 5 bases; unmatched junction bases: 16. This CDR3 is built from 18 residues. This chain's CDR3 is CASSQDFRDSLPRHEQYF. DNA for the CDR3: TGCGCCAGCAGCCAAGATTTCCGGGACAGCCTCCCCCGCCACGAGCAGTACTTC.

The chain is built from TRBV7-8 and TRBJ2-2; TRBD2 aligns across 13 bases. Per the germline V gene, CDR1 is SGHVS and CDR2 is FQNEAQ. The CDR3 sequence is 18 residues long. The J segment lost 5 bases and the V segment lost 4 bases, leaving 10 bases of the junction unmatched. The CDR3 is CASSYLHPGLAGTGELFF. The CDR3 DNA follows: TGTGCCAGCAGCTACCTTCACCCGGGACTAGCGGGGACCGGGGAGCTGTTTTTT.

The chain links TRBV10-2 to TRBJ2-2; 9 bases align to TRBD2. The CDR3 is made up of 15 amino acids. The junction had 4 bases not matched to a gene; V was cut back by 6 bases and J by 2 bases. Germline V gene lookup returns CDR1 WSHSY and CDR2 SAAADI. The CDR3 coding sequence is TGCGCCAGCAGCGGCGGGGGGGTTAACACCGGGGAGCTGTTTTTT. It specifies CASSGGGVNTGELFF.

This chain uses TRBV28 with TRBJ2-7; the D is unclear. CDR1 MDHEN and CDR2 SYDVKM come from the germline V gene. V was clipped by 2 bases and J by 1 base, with 18 bases between them. CDR3 length equals 17 residues. This CDR3 is CASSLLSFRRLSYEQYF. DNA of the CDR3: TGTGCCAGCAGTTTACTCTCTTTTAGGCGGTTGTCCTACGAGCAGTACTTC.

The CDR3 reads CASSELGTKVFYEQYF. The DNA for the CDR3 is TGTGCCAGCAGTGAATTAGGGACAAAAGTCTTCTACGAGCAGTACTTC. This chain joins TRBV6-1 and TRBJ2-7; the D gene is possibly TRBD1 (6 bases). V shed 2 bases and J shed 3 bases, with 17 bases lying between them. CDR1 is MNHNS, CDR2 SASEGT, per germline. CDR3 size: 16 residues.

This clone came up a few times. The chain combines TRBV6-6 with TRBJ1-5; D is unresolved. V lost 0 bases, J lost 0 bases, and 6 bases lay in between. Germline V lookup: CDR1 MNHNY, CDR2 SVGAGI (reference sequence). There are 15 residues in the CDR3. The CDR3 reads CASSYSDYSNQPQHF. Here the CDR3 DNA reads TGTGCCAGCAGTTACTCGGACTATAGCAATCAGCCCCAGCATTTT.

This clone was seen a few times. The chain recombines TRBV7-9 with TRBJ2-2; no clear D gene. Per germline, CDR1 SEHNR and CDR2 FQNEAQ (reference sequence). The CDR3 is made up of 14 amino acids. V was pared by 2 bases and J by 2 bases, with 6 bases between. DNA of the CDR3: TGTGCCAGCAGCTTATCTACCAACACCGGGGAGCTGTTTTTT. The encoded protein is CASSLSTNTGELFF.

The V gene is TRBV19, the J gene TRBJ2-3, with D possibly matching TRBD2 (5 bases). Germline V gives CDR1 LNHDA, CDR2 SQIVND (reference sequence). Trimming took 5 bases from V and 5 from J, leaving 8 bases between them. This CDR3 spans 12 amino acids. CDR3 DNA sequence: TGTGCCAGTAGTTCTCGGGAAGATACGCAGTATTTT. It specifies CASSSREDTQYF.

The J gene is TRBJ2-4, the V gene TRBV4-2; D call uncertain. The CDR3 totals 17 residues. Trimming stripped 0 bases from V and 0 bases from J, with 12 bases between. Germline CDR1 is LGHNA and CDR2 is YNFKEQ. CDR3 nucleotide sequence: TGTGCCAGCAGCCAAGATCCCGCAGGTCTAGCCAAAAACATTCAGTACTTC. Its protein is CASSQDPAGLAKNIQYF.

The V gene is TRBV27, the J gene TRBJ2-7; a possible D gene is TRBD1 (6 bases). Trimming removed 0 bases at V and 0 bases at J, with 12 bases between. This CDR3 has 16 amino acids. Germline values: CDR1 MNHEY, CDR2 SMNVEV (reference sequence). CDR3 protein: CASSLSGRGFSYEQYF. In DNA form, the CDR3 reads TGTGCCAGCAGTTTATCAGGCAGGGGCTTCTCCTACGAGCAGTACTTC.

The chain has TRBV5-1 and TRBJ2-7; 9 nucleotides align to TRBD2. V was clipped by 2 bases and J by 0 bases; unmatched bases: 3. Germline V lookup: CDR1 SGHRS, CDR2 YFSETQ. This CDR3 has 15 residues. This CDR3 reads CASSFSSGISYEQYF. The DNA for the CDR3 is TGCGCCAGCAGCTTTTCTAGCGGGATCTCCTACGAGCAGTACTTC.

The J gene is TRBJ2-7, the V gene TRBV29-1, with 10 bases aligning to TRBD1. Trimming cost V 0 bases and J 7 bases; bases outside gene matches: 6. This CDR3 region has 14 residues. Germline CDR1 SQVTM, CDR2 ANQGSEA. CDR3 sequence (DNA): TGCAGCGTTGAAGAGAGACAGGGGGCGGGAGAGCAGTACTTC. Its protein is CSVEERQGAGEQYF.

This clone showed up just once. This chain uses TRBV5-1 with TRBJ2-5; 7 bases agree with TRBD1. With 1 base clipped from V and 4 bases from J, the junction kept 7 bases outside the gene matches. This CDR3 has 15 amino acids. The germline gives CDR1 SGHRS, CDR2 YFSETQ. DNA of the CDR3: TGCGCCAGCAGCTTGCGGGACAGTATCTTAGAGACCCAGTACTTC. Translation gives CASSLRDSILETQYF.

This clone was picked up one time. V usage is TRBV19 and J usage is TRBJ2-3; maybe TRBD1 (5 bases). Germline CDR1 LNHDA, CDR2 SQIVND (reference sequence). The CDR3 loop spans 15 amino acids. V lost 3 bases, J lost 0 bases, and 10 bases lay in between. CDR3 protein: CASSIFQGSTDTQYF. CDR3 in DNA: TGTGCCAGTAGTATTTTTCAGGGAAGCACAGATACGCAGTATTTT.

This clone showed up just a few times. J is TRBJ2-7 and V is TRBV27, with 7 bases aligning to TRBD2. V gave up 3 bases and J gave up 4 bases; unmatched junction bases: 9. Germline V gene data show CDR1 as MNHEY and CDR2 as SMNVEV (reference sequence). The CDR3 is 15 residues long. The CDR3 bases are TGTGCCAGCAGTTTGAGGCTAGCGGTCATATACGAGCAGTACTTC. This codes for CASSLRLAVIYEQYF.

J is TRBJ2-1 and V is TRBV7-9; no reliable D call. The germline CDR1 and CDR2 sequences are SEHNR and FQNEAQ (reference sequence). The CDR3 consists of 10 residues. V lost 3 bases, J lost 9 bases, and 3 bases lay in between. CDR3 sequence (DNA): TGTGCCAGCAGCTTCTCTGAGCAGTTCTTC. Protein sequence: CASSFSEQFF.

V usage is TRBV28 and J usage is TRBJ1-4, with TRBD1 as a possible D gene (5 bases). Trimming took off 6 bases at V and 0 bases at J, with 8 bases between the two ends. The CDR3 is 14 amino acids. Germline-derived CDR1 and CDR2 are MDHEN and SYDVKM. DNA of the CDR3: TGTGCCAGCAGCGACAGTGCAACTAATGAAAAACTGTTTTTT. As protein: CASSDSATNEKLFF.

The rearrangement uses TRBV19 and TRBJ1-5; D is possibly TRBD1 (5 bases). This CDR3 contains 15 residues. V dropped 3 bases and J dropped 7 bases, with 16 bases sitting between them. Germline V gene lookup returns CDR1 LNHDA and CDR2 SQIVND (reference sequence). CDR3 in DNA: TGTGCCAGTAGTATGTATCATTCCGGGGGGCAGCCCCAGCATTTT. Translating gives CASSMYHSGGQPQHF.

The J gene is TRBJ2-2, the V gene TRBV2; 7 bases fit TRBD1. V shed 4 bases and J 6 bases; nucleotides not matched to a gene: 5. The germline V gene encodes CDR1 SNHLY and CDR2 FYNNEI. The CDR3 length is 14 residues. CDR3 sequence: CASSGEGGPGELFF. The CDR3, as DNA: TGTGCCAGCAGTGGGGAAGGGGGCCCCGGGGAGCTGTTTTTT.

The rearrangement joins TRBV28 to TRBJ2-3; D is unclear. The germline gives CDR1 MDHEN, CDR2 SYDVKM. The germline V and J ends were trimmed by 5 bases and 0 bases, with 3 bases remaining between them. The CDR3 consists of 12 residues. The CDR3 DNA is TGTGCCAGCAGTCAGAGCACAGATACGCAGTATTTT. Its protein is CASSQSTDTQYF.

The rearrangement joins TRBV9 to TRBJ1-1; D is undetermined. Germline V lookup: CDR1 SGDLS, CDR2 YYNGEE. The CDR3 extends over 13 amino acids. Trimming took 1 base from V and 1 from J, leaving 5 bases between them. CDR3 residues: CASSVSGNTEAFF. CDR3 sequence (DNA): TGTGCCAGCAGCGTAAGCGGGAACACTGAAGCTTTCTTT.

This rearrangement joins TRBV18 to TRBJ2-5; 7 nucleotides match TRBD1. CDR3 length: 13 residues. Germline V gene sequence: CDR1 KGHSH, CDR2 LQKENI. V was clipped by 6 bases and J by 7 bases; unmatched bases: 8. DNA for the CDR3: TGTGCCAGCTCGCGAACAGGGGTAGGGACCCAGTACTTC. Residues: CASSRTGVGTQYF.

V usage is TRBV19 and J usage is TRBJ2-3; D is unclear. CDR3 size: 13 residues. Germline CDR1 reads LNHDA; CDR2 reads SQIVND (reference sequence). The V end lost 6 bases, the J end lost 2 bases, and 9 bases lay between the germline ends. The CDR3 reads CASSPGYTDTQYF. CDR3 sequence (DNA): TGTGCCAGTAGCCCAGGTTACACAGATACGCAGTATTTT.

The V gene is TRBV6-5, the J gene TRBJ2-3, with D uncertain. The germline gives CDR1 MNHEY, CDR2 SVGAGI. Deletions cut 2 bases from V and 0 bases from J, with 9 bases between. The CDR3 spans 15 residues. The CDR3 sequence is CASSYNQESTDTQYF. CDR3 DNA sequence: TGTGCCAGCAGTTACAATCAGGAAAGCACAGATACGCAGTATTTT.

The chain couples TRBV7-3 to TRBJ2-1; possibly TRBD1 for D (5 bases). CDR3 length: 12 amino acids. The ends were cut back, 4 bases at V and 9 bases at J, with 10 bases in the middle. Looked up from germline, CDR1 is SGHTA and CDR2 is FQGTGA. This chain's CDR3 is CASSSQGTEQFF. The CDR3 coding sequence is TGTGCCAGCAGCTCCCAGGGTACTGAGCAGTTCTTC.

This sequence joins TRBV6-5 and TRBJ2-4; D unclear. Trimming left V 6 bases short and J 6 bases short, with 6 bases between. The CDR3 has 11 residues. CDR1 and CDR2 from the germline V gene are MNHEY and SVGAGI. CDR3 bases: TGTGCCAGCAGATTTAGAAACATTCAGTACTTC. Translation gives CASRFRNIQYF.

The CDR3 region has the DNA TGTGCCAGCAGCGTCACCGGGGAGGGCACAGATACGCAGTATTTT. Its translation is CASSVTGEGTDTQYF. The genes are TRBV9 and TRBJ2-3, with D tentatively TRBD2 (6 bases). Germline CDR1 SGDLS, CDR2 YYNGEE. Trimming shortened V by 2 bases and J by 1 base, and 11 bases separated the two germline ends. CDR3 length: 15 residues.

V gene TRBV19 combines with J gene TRBJ1-1, with a possible D match to TRBD1 (5 bases). Trimming cost V 5 bases and J 1 base, with 17 bases left between them. Germline CDR1 reads LNHDA; CDR2 reads SQIVND (reference sequence). This CDR3 region has 16 residues. This CDR3 is CASSPWRGASNTEAFF. CDR3 in DNA: TGTGCCAGTAGTCCCTGGCGGGGCGCGTCGAACACTGAAGCTTTCTTT. Together with reference TRBV19 and TRBJ1-1, the CDR3 gives the full variable domain: DGGITQSPKYLFRKEGQNVTLSCEQNLNHDAMYWYRQDPGQGLRLIYYSQIVNDFQKGDIAEGYSVSREKKESFPLTVTSAQKNPTAFYLCASSPWRGASNTEAFFGQGTRLTVV.

The chain employs TRBV10-2 and TRBJ2-2; 8 bases fit TRBD2. The CDR3 has 16 amino acids. With V trimmed by 0 bases and J by 3 bases, 3 bases remained unmatched. Germline CDR1 is WSHSY and CDR2 is SAAADI. CDR3 coding DNA: TGCGCCAGCAGTGAGTCGTGGCGGGAGGACACCGGGGAGCTGTTTTTT. This encodes CASSESWREDTGELFF.